This TCR beta chain comes out of a study of blood T cell repertoires in COVID-19. Across the study: COVID-19 samples from acute and convalescent phases originated in the United States, Italy and Spain. Sources were T cells, B-cell-depleted T cells, or PBMCs; the material itself was cDNA or gDNA.

This clone was seen more than once but under ten times. V lost 5 bases, J lost 5 bases, and 7 bases stayed unmatched. Germline V gene lookup returns CDR1 SGHTA and CDR2 FQGNSA. The CDR3 is 14 residues long. Authors' analysis steps: The authors estimated nucleated cell counts from reference gene primer amplification. Libraries were prepared by immunoSEQ multiplex PCR; TCRdb keeps only in-frame clonotypes and omits some of them. Clone size and V and J calls were adopted from that table, with D and trimming inferred from the DNA. This sample yields about 160,000 clones, of which about three quarters are seen a single time; approximately 8% belongs to the top ten.

The sample taken for sequencing was peripheral blood. This TCR came from a man aged 60 to 69 with acute or convalescent COVID-19. The rearrangement joins TRBV7-2 to TRBJ2-7; TRBD1 matches 9 bases. CDR3 sequence reads: CASSVGQGRDEQYF. For the CDR3, the DNA is TGTGCCAGCAGCGTTGGACAGGGGCGGGACGAGCAGTACTTC.